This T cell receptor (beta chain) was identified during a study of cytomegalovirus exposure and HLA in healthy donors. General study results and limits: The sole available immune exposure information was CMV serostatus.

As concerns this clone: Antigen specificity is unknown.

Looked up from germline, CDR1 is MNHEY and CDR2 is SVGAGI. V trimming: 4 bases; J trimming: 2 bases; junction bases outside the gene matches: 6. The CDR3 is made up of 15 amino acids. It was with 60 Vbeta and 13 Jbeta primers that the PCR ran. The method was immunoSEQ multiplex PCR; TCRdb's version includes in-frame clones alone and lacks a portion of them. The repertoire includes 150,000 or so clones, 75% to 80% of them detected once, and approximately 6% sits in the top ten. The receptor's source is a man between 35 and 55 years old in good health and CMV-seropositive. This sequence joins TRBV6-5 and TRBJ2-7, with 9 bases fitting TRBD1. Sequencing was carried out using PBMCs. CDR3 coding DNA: TGTGCCAGCAGTTCCCCACGACAGGGGGCCTACGAGCAGTACTTC. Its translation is CASSSPRQGAYEQYF.